What follows are 5 T cell receptor beta chains derived from one specimen sequenced in a study of technical replicates of blood from a handful of donors. Sequencing was performed with immunoSEQ multiplex PCR; in TCRdb, only in-frame clones are kept and a portion is missing. The repertoire consists of about 98,000 clones, with 90% to 96% occurring once and the leading ten covering roughly 0.2%. Sequencing used T cells isolated from PBMCs. These receptors all come from a human donor in good health.

This sequence joins TRBV29-1 and TRBJ2-3; TRBD2 matches at 9 bases. The CDR3 loop spans 15 amino acids. Looked up from germline, CDR1 is SQVTM and CDR2 is ANQGSEA. With V trimmed by 2 bases and J by 3 bases, 6 bases remained unmatched. The CDR3 DNA reads as TGCAGCGTTGAACCGGAGGCGGGGGGGACAGATACGCAGTATTTT. The encoded protein is CSVEPEAGGTDTQYF.

The rearrangement joins TRBV19 to TRBJ2-7, with 7 bases aligning to TRBD2. Looked up from germline, CDR1 is LNHDA and CDR2 is SQIVND (reference sequence). With 6 bases clipped from V and 7 bases from J, the junction kept 15 bases outside the gene matches. CDR3 length: 15 amino acids. The CDR3 here is CASRPLAARLEEQYF. CDR3 DNA: TGTGCCAGTAGGCCTCTAGCGGCAAGATTGGAGGAGCAGTACTTC.

The V call is TRBV7-3, the J call TRBJ2-1, with 8 positions matching TRBD1. Unmatched junction bases numbered 1, after V lost 3 bases and J lost 3 bases. Germline lookup yields CDR1 SGHTA and CDR2 FQGTGA. The CDR3 totals 14 residues. CDR3 sequence reads: CASSFDRGYNEQFF. CDR3 nucleotides: TGTGCCAGCAGCTTCGACAGGGGCTACAATGAGCAGTTCTTC.

The chain carries TRBV5-1 and TRBJ2-7; 9 positions agree with TRBD1. The junction had 6 bases not matched to a gene; V was cut back by 1 base and J by 4 bases. The CDR3 is 15 residues long. The germline gives CDR1 SGHRS, CDR2 YFSETQ. The CDR3 DNA reads as TGCGCCAGCAGCTTGCTCACCGGACAGGGGTACGAGCAGTACTTC. This codes for CASSLLTGQGYEQYF.

The CDR3: CASSEGSGYTF. For the CDR3, the DNA is TGCGCCAGCTCGGAAGGGAGCGGCTACACCTTC. The J gene is TRBJ1-2, the V gene TRBV5-1, with D uncertain. The germline gives CDR1 SGHRS, CDR2 YFSETQ. Trimming took off 7 bases at V and 8 bases at J, with 12 bases between the two ends. The CDR3 runs to 11 residues.